The sequence of this T cell receptor beta chain was determined in a study of blood T cell repertoires in COVID-19. As for the study in general: T cells, B-cell-depleted T cells, or PBMCs provided the cDNA or gDNA that served as material.

The germline V gene encodes CDR1 SNHLY and CDR2 FYNNEI. This CDR3 is 12 amino acids long. Trimming shortened V by 6 bases and J by 4 bases, and 10 bases separated the two germline ends. The table lists this clone with a count of one. Authors' methods: Reference gene primer amplification in the assay estimated nucleated cell counts. Measured with immunoSEQ multiplex PCR; TCRdb has only the in-frame clones, and not every one. V and J calls plus clone size are reproduced from that table; the DNA served to infer D and trimming. The sample consists of a few hundred thousand clones, 85% to 90% of them appearing once. Assignment of participants to cohorts was predicated upon participant-reported clinical history. Contact with a PCR-confirmed or clinician-diagnosed COVID-19 case occurred within 2 weeks of entry.

V gene TRBV2 combines with J gene TRBJ2-7; D not resolved. This receptor was obtained from a woman aged 50 to 60 who had been exposed to COVID-19. Sequencing was carried out using PBMCs or T cells enriched from blood (not recorded which). The CDR3 here is CASRESAYEQYF. For the CDR3, the DNA is TGTGCCAGCAGGGAGTCGGCATACGAGCAGTACTTC.